Presented here are 21 T cell receptor beta chains from one specimen sequenced in a study of beta chain features in type 1 diabetes. Study conclusions and caveats: TCRB CDR3 length was moderately but significantly reduced in all four CD4+ subsets of Type 1 diabetes patients.

All of the isolated RNA was reverse transcribed, so expressed TCRB transcripts were sequenced. The data were produced by immunoSEQ multiplex PCR, yet TCRdb's version contains in-frame clones alone and is incomplete. Among 150,000 to 200,000 clones listed, approximately 9% were seen once. Antigens of these TCRs are unknown. Source material: central memory CD4+ T cells from blood. The receptors were sampled from a woman aged 18-29 years with type 1 diabetes.

This clone was picked up a small number of times. CDR3 sequence reads: CASSRQGGEKLFF. The CDR3 coding sequence is TGTGCCAGCTCCCGACAGGGAGGTGAAAAACTGTTTTTT. The V gene is TRBV18, the J gene TRBJ1-4; 7 nucleotides align to TRBD1. J was trimmed by 7 bases and V by 6 bases; bases with no gene match: 5. Germline lookup yields CDR1 KGHSH and CDR2 LQKENI. This CDR3 comprises 13 residues.

This clone has more than one count but fewer than ten. Other DNA sequences of this sample code for an identical CDR3. The chain employs TRBV2 and TRBJ2-3; 9 bases line up with TRBD2. Per germline, CDR1 SNHLY and CDR2 FYNNEI. The J segment lost 6 bases and the V segment lost 6 bases, leaving 1 base of the junction unmatched. This CDR3 region has 12 residues. The CDR3 reads CASSGLADTQYF. CDR3 DNA sequence: TGTGCCAGCAGCGGACTAGCGGATACGCAGTATTTT.

In DNA form, the CDR3 reads TGTGCCAGCAGCTTGAGGGGGATTGGCTACACCTTC. It specifies CASSLRGIGYTF. The V call is TRBV7-9, the J call TRBJ1-2; tentatively, D is TRBD1 (6 bases). Germline V gene lookup returns CDR1 SEHNR and CDR2 FQNEAQ (reference sequence). The CDR3 length is 12 residues. V lost 3 bases, J lost 7 bases, and 9 bases lay in between.

V is TRBV20-1 and J is TRBJ1-2; no reliable D call. The CDR3 is 11 residues long. Germline assignment: CDR1 DFQATT and CDR2 SNEGSKA (reference sequence). CDR3 DNA sequence: TGCAGCCCCGGGAAAAACTATGGCTACACCTTC. Translation gives CSPGKNYGYTF.

The V call is TRBV2, the J call TRBJ1-5; 8 bases align to TRBD1. The germline V gene encodes CDR1 SNHLY and CDR2 FYNNEI. This CDR3 contains 14 residues. V dropped 6 bases and J dropped 4; count of bases not matched to a gene: 5. The CDR3 DNA sequence: TGTGCCAGCAGGTTACAGGGGGGAAATCAGCCCCAGCATTTT. Its protein product is CASRLQGGNQPQHF.

This clone has more than one count but fewer than ten. This chain connects TRBV27 to TRBJ1-4, with TRBD1 matching 7 bases. Per the germline V gene, CDR1 is MNHEY and CDR2 is SMNVEV (reference sequence). The CDR3 covers 15 residues. V was clipped by 2 bases and J by 7 bases; unmatched bases: 7. Here the CDR3 reads CASSLIAGGREKLFF. The DNA for the CDR3 is TGTGCCAGCAGTTTAATTGCAGGGGGGCGTGAAAAACTGTTTTTT.

The chain links TRBV29-1 to TRBJ1-2; 11 nucleotides align to TRBD1. Germline-derived CDR1 and CDR2 are SQVTM and ANQGSEA. V gave up 7 bases and J gave up 0 bases; unmatched junction bases: 10. CDR3 length: 16 residues. The CDR3 here is CSAGQGATLANYGYTF. CDR3 sequence (DNA): TGCAGCGCAGGACAGGGGGCCACGTTAGCTAACTATGGCTACACCTTC.

In this sample, this clone turned up a few times. V is TRBV18 and J is TRBJ2-7; maybe TRBD2 (5 bases). V was pared by 3 bases and J by 7 bases, with 16 bases between. Germline CDR1 is KGHSH and CDR2 is LQKENI. CDR3 length: 14 residues. In nucleotides, the CDR3 is TGTGCCAGCTCACCCCCGGCGGGCTCGCGGGAGCAGTACTTC. This sequence encodes CASSPPAGSREQYF.

This clone was observed a few times. The chain employs TRBV7-2 and TRBJ1-5; no definite D call. V gave up 6 bases and J gave up 8 bases, with 14 bases separating them. Germline V gene data show CDR1 as SGHTA and CDR2 as FQGNSA. The CDR3 contains 13 residues. The CDR3 DNA is TGTGCCAGCAGGGAAGGCGGGGTGGAGCCCCAGCATTTT. Amino acid sequence: CASREGGVEPQHF. Full variable domain (remainder filled in from reference TRBV7-2 and TRBJ1-5): GAGVSQSPSNKVTEKGKDVELRCDPISGHTALYWYRQSLGQGLEFLIYFQGNSAPDKSGLPSDRFSAERTGGSVSTLTIQRTQQEDSAVYLCASREGGVEPQHFGDGTRLSIL.

The V and J genes are TRBV7-9 and TRBJ2-3; 7 bases are a match to TRBD2. In germline, CDR1 is SEHNR, CDR2 FQNEAQ (reference sequence). The junction had 5 bases not matched to a gene; V was cut back by 1 base and J by 4 bases. The CDR3 runs 15 residues. The CDR3 is CASSLVASGADTQYF. The DNA for the CDR3 is TGTGCCAGCAGCTTAGTCGCTAGCGGCGCAGATACGCAGTATTTT.

This clone has just a few counts. The rearrangement links TRBV14 to TRBJ2-5; 7 bases match TRBD1. Germline V gene sequence: CDR1 SGHDN, CDR2 FVKESK. J gave up 1 base and V 3 bases, and 8 bases lay outside the gene matches. CDR3 length equals 16 residues. DNA of the CDR3: TGTGCCAGCAGCCAGCACCTAGGACAGGCCCAAGAGACCCAGTACTTC. Translated, it gives CASSQHLGQAQETQYF.

This clone came up a few times. The chain employs TRBV11-2 and TRBJ2-5, with 8 bases lining up with TRBD1. Germline CDR1 and CDR2: SGHAT and FQNNGV. Trimming at V came to 2 bases and at J to 4 bases, leaving 3 bases not matched to a gene. The CDR3 length is 14 residues. CDR3 region: CASSLSTGGETQYF. CDR3 nucleotides: TGTGCCAGCAGCTTATCTACAGGGGGAGAGACCCAGTACTTC.

This clone was seen more than once but under ten times. The rearrangement links TRBV7-2 to TRBJ2-4; perhaps TRBD2 as D (7 bases). CDR3 length equals 16 residues. CDR1 and CDR2 (germline): SGHTA, FQGNSA. V lost 1 base to trimming and J lost 6 bases, with 16 bases between them. CDR3 sequence (DNA): TGTGCCAGCAGCTTAGTATTCGGGGGGCCTGGAAACATTCAGTACTTC. Translating it yields CASSLVFGGPGNIQYF.

The chain uses TRBV28 and TRBJ1-1, with D tentatively TRBD1 (5 bases). The V and J ends lost 4 bases and 0 bases respectively, with 9 bases between them. The CDR3 runs to 14 residues. Germline CDR1 reads MDHEN; CDR2 reads SYDVKM. The CDR3 here is CASSWGSMNTEAFF. The CDR3, as DNA: TGTGCCAGCAGTTGGGGCAGCATGAACACTGAAGCTTTCTTT. The full variable domain, with the rest looked up from reference TRBV28 and TRBJ1-1, is DVKVTQSSRYLVKRTGEKVFLECVQDMDHENMFWYRQDPGLGLRLIYFSYDVKMKEKGDIPEGYSVSREKKERFSLILESASTNQTSMYLCASSWGSMNTEAFFGQGTRLTVV.

This clone was observed a few times. This sequence joins TRBV14 and TRBJ2-6; D is unresolved. This CDR3 comprises 16 residues. Germline CDR1 is SGHDN and CDR2 is FVKESK. Trimming took 4 bases from V and 0 from J, leaving 10 bases between them. This chain's CDR3 is CASSRIASSGANVLTF. For the CDR3, the DNA is TGTGCCAGCAGCCGAATAGCCAGCTCTGGGGCCAACGTCCTGACTTTC.

This chain joins TRBV5-1 and TRBJ2-5; 8 positions agree with TRBD1. Per the germline V gene, CDR1 is SGHRS and CDR2 is YFSETQ. With V trimmed by 4 bases and J by 4 bases, 9 bases remained unmatched. The CDR3 extends over 15 amino acids. The CDR3 DNA follows: TGCGCCAGCAGCACGAACACAGGGGGTGTAGAGACCCAGTACTTC. Translated: CASSTNTGGVETQYF.

Concerning this clone itself: This sample also contains other DNA sequences that code for the same CDR3. The chain employs TRBV25-1 and TRBJ2-7; no clear D. Germline V gene data show CDR1 as MGHDK and CDR2 as SYGVNS. The V gene lost 9 bases and the J gene lost 0 bases, with 6 bases spanning the gap. CDR3 length: 11 amino acids. The CDR3 DNA reads as TGTGCCAGTTCGGGCTCCTACGAGCAGTACTTC. This gives the protein CASSGSYEQYF.

The gene calls are TRBV30 and TRBJ2-5; no definite D call. Trimming shortened V by 5 bases and J by 5 bases, and 9 bases separated the two germline ends. This CDR3 is built from 11 residues. CDR1 and CDR2 (germline): GTSNPN, SVGIG (reference sequence). DNA for the CDR3: TGTGCCTGGGAGGCCGGGGAGACCCAGTACTTC. This sequence encodes CAWEAGETQYF.

The rearrangement links TRBV6-5 to TRBJ2-1; 9 nucleotides line up with TRBD2. Germline trimming cut 6 bases from V and 10 bases from J; bases unmatched to any gene: 7. The CDR3 sequence is 13 residues long. Per the germline V gene, CDR1 is MNHEY and CDR2 is SVGAGI. The DNA for the CDR3 is TGTGCCAGCAGACAAGGGACTAGCCGCGAGCAGTTCTTC. Translation: CASRQGTSREQFF.

In this sample, this clone turned up a few times. This chain links TRBV7-9 with TRBJ2-1; the D gene is possibly TRBD1 (6 bases). From germline, CDR1 is SEHNR and CDR2 FQNEAQ (reference sequence). Trimming cost V 6 bases and J 9 bases, with 9 bases left between them. The CDR3 is 11 amino acids. CDR3 DNA sequence: TGTGCCAGCAGTATAGGGGGTGAGCAGTTCTTC. Translation: CASSIGGEQFF.

In this sample, this clone turned up a few times. In nucleotides, the CDR3 is TGCGCCAGCAGCTGGGGGACAGGATCCTACGAGCAGTACTTC. It yields the protein CASSWGTGSYEQYF. This sequence joins TRBV5-1 and TRBJ2-7, with 8 bases identical to TRBD1. Losses at the gene ends were 3 bases for V and 1 base for J; bases not matched to a gene: 3. The CDR3 length is 14 residues. In germline, CDR1 is SGHRS, CDR2 YFSETQ.